This T cell receptor (beta chain) was sequenced during a study of T cell responses to AZD1222 COVID-19 vaccine. TCRdb keeps only in-frame clones here, not all; method: immunoSEQ multiplex PCR. In the table there are roughly 65,000 clones, roughly 86% of which are singletons. Germline V CDR1 and CDR2: MNHEY, SMNVEV (reference sequence). CDR3 size: 14 residues. The V end was cut by 5 bases, the J end by 3 bases, with 11 bases between. Study results and limitations: In the spike-specific TCR repertoire, nearly half reportedly target unmutated variant regions. At 160-218 and 743-854, vaccine-associated CD4 TCRs were dominant, and they spanned spike. Every sample of the repertoires postdated the peak T cell response.

There are a few counts of this clone. The antigen is unknown. The sample here was peripheral blood, taken on day 0 of AZD1222 vaccination. The sequence came from an adult in good health. V is TRBV27 and J is TRBJ1-5; perhaps TRBD1 as D (5 bases). The CDR3 loop reads CASSPDNPNQPQHF. CDR3 nucleotides: TGTGCCAGCAGTCCGGACAACCCCAATCAGCCCCAGCATTTT.